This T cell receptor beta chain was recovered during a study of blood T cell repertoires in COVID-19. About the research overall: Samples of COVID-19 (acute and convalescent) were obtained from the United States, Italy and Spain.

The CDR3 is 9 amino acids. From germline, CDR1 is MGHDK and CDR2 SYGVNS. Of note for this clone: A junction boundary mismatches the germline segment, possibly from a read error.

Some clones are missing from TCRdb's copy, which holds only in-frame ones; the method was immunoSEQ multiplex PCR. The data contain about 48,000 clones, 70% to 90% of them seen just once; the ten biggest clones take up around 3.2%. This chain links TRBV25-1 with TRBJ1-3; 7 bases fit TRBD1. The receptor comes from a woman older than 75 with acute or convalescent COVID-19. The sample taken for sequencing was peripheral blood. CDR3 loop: CASIPGQLF. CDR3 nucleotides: TGTGCCAGCATTCCGGGACAGCTATTT. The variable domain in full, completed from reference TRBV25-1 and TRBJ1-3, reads EADIYQTPRYLVIGTGKKITLECSQTMGHDKMYWYQQDPGMELHLIHYSYGVNSTEKGDLSSESTVSRIRTEHFPLTLESARPSHTSQYLCASIPGQLFGEGSWLTVV.